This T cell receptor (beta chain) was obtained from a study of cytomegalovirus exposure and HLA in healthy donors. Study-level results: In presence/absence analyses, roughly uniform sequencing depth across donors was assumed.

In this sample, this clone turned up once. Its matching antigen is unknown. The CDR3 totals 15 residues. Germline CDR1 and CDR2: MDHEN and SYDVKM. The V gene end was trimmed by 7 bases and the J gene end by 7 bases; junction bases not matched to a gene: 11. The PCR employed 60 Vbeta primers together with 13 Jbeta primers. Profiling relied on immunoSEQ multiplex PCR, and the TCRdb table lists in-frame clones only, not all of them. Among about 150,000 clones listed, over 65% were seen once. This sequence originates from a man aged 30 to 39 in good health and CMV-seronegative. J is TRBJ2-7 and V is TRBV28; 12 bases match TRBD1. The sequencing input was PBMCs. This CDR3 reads CASTTQGQGAGEQYF. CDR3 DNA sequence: TGTGCCAGCACTACTCAGGGACAGGGGGCGGGGGAGCAGTACTTC.